This is a list of T cell receptor beta chains from one sample in a study of identical twins. Using its own MiXCR run on the 5' RACE reads, TCRdb lists one record per CDR3 protein. The sample carries about 1.7 million distinct CDR3 sequences, less than 35% recorded once. The material sequenced was cord blood. The receptor source for this set is a newborn girl in good health. The CDR3 runs from the conserved cysteine through the conserved F or W. A D gene is named only where the DNA matches it firmly. Expanded clones get a size class; other rows say once, few or many, or leave the size out.

TRBV10-3	TRBD2	TRBJ2-7	few	CAISEKKAGATEQYF	TGTGCCATCAGCGAAAAAAAAGCGGGAGCTACCGAGCAGTACTTC
TRBV5-6	NA	TRBJ2-7	NA	CASSLANEYEQYF	TGTGCCAGCAGCTTGGCTAACGAATACGAGCAGTACTTC
TRBV27	NA	TRBJ2-3	NA	CASTQRRGDWSTDTQYF	TGTGCCAGCACCCAAAGGAGAGGGGACTGGAGCACAGATACGCAGTATTTT
TRBV24-1	NA	TRBJ2-1	NA	CATGTKYNEQFF	TGTGCCACCGGGACGAAGTACAATGAGCAGTTCTTC
TRBV9	NA	TRBJ2-7	many	CASSLDSISYEQYF	TGTGCCAGCAGCTTGGACAGTATCTCCTACGAGCAGTACTTC
TRBV20-1	NA	TRBJ1-6	NA	CSALGSDNSPLHF	TGCAGTGCCCTAGGATCAGACAATTCACCCCTCCACTTT
TRBV20-1	NA	TRBJ2-7	NA	CSARSGLAKYEQYF	TGCAGTGCTAGATCCGGCCTAGCGAAGTACGAGCAGTACTTC
TRBV20-1	TRBD1	TRBJ2-1	few	CSALQGADEQFF	TGCAGTGCTTTACAGGGGGCCGATGAGCAGTTCTTC
TRBV2	TRBD2	TRBJ2-5	few	CASRGLVQETQYF	TGTGCCAGCAGGGGACTAGTCCAAGAGACCCAGTACTTC
TRBV6-1	NA	TRBJ2-7	NA	CASKFGGYNEQYF	TGCGCCAGCAAGTTCGGTGGCTACAATGAGCAGTACTTC
TRBV9	NA	TRBJ2-1	NA	CASSGMLVGQYNEQFF	TGTGCCAGCAGCGGGATGCTCGTGGGCCAGTACAATGAGCAGTTCTTC
TRBV20-1	NA	TRBJ1-1	NA	CSAPGAANTEAFF	TGCAGTGCTCCAGGGGCTGCGAACACTGAAGCTTTCTTT
TRBV12-3/TRBV12-4	TRBD2	TRBJ2-5	few	CASSALAGGYNEQYF	TGTGCCAGCAGTGCTCTAGCGGGAGGGTACAATGAGCAGTACTTC
TRBV7-9	NA	TRBJ2-1	NA	CASSFGTPGYNEQFF	TGTGCCAGCAGCTTTGGGACTCCGGGGTACAATGAGCAGTTCTTC
TRBV19	NA	TRBJ1-5	NA	CASSIGQRGFTSPQHF	TGTGCCAGTAGTATAGGACAGAGGGGATTTACATCGCCCCAGCATTTT
TRBV21-1	NA	TRBJ2-2	NA	CASIMAGELFF	TGTGCCAGCATTATGGCCGGGGAGCTGTTTTTT
TRBV21-1	NA	TRBJ2-1	NA	CASSNGRQSYNEQFF	TGTGCCAGCAGCAACGGGCGCCAGTCCTACAATGAGCAGTTCTTC
TRBV20-1	NA	TRBJ1-6	few	CSARETQGNSPLHF	TGCAGTGCTAGAGAGACACAGGGTAATTCACCCCTCCACTTT
TRBV12-3/TRBV12-4	TRBD2	TRBJ2-3	NA	CASSFTGGALPSTDTQYF	TGTGCCAGCAGTTTCACCGGGGGGGCCCTACCGAGCACAGATACGCAGTATTTT
TRBV5-1	NA	TRBJ2-1	few	CASSSQPLGRWGNEQFF	TGCGCCAGCAGCTCTCAACCCCTGGGGCGGTGGGGCAATGAGCAGTTCTTC
TRBV9	TRBD2	TRBJ2-1	NA	CASSGASGRVYNEQFF	TGTGCCAGCAGCGGGGCTAGCGGGAGGGTTTACAATGAGCAGTTCTTC
TRBV12-3/TRBV12-4	NA	TRBJ2-7	few	CASRSRNEQYF	TGTGCCAGCAGGTCACGCAATGAGCAGTACTTC
TRBV3-1	NA	TRBJ2-5	few	CASTWQGGETQYF	TGTGCCAGCACCTGGCAGGGTGGGGAGACCCAGTACTTC
TRBV30	TRBD2	TRBJ2-7	NA	CAWSLLAGGRGEQYF	TGTGCCTGGAGTCTACTAGCGGGGGGGCGGGGTGAGCAGTACTTC
TRBV20-1	NA	TRBJ1-4	few	CSANRRRGEKLFF	TGCAGTGCTAACCGGAGGCGGGGTGAAAAACTGTTTTTT
TRBV29-1	TRBD1	TRBJ2-7	many	CSVVWTGNSYEQYF	TGCAGCGTTGTTTGGACAGGGAACTCCTACGAGCAGTACTTC
TRBV7-2	NA	TRBJ2-1	NA	CASSLAVPGRSNEQFF	TGTGCCAGCAGCTTAGCGGTTCCGGGGAGGAGCAATGAGCAGTTCTTC
TRBV7-6	TRBD2	TRBJ2-7	NA	CASSASSGAYNEQYF	TGTGCCAGCAGCGCCTCTAGCGGGGCATACAATGAGCAGTACTTC
TRBV28	NA	TRBJ1-5	NA	CASSPGAWQPQHF	TGTGCCAGCAGTCCGGGGGCATGGCAGCCCCAGCATTTT
TRBV20-1	TRBD2	TRBJ2-1	NA	CSAVPGLGINNEQFF	TGCAGTGCAGTACCGGGACTAGGGATAAACAATGAGCAGTTCTTC
TRBV24-1	NA	TRBJ2-3	NA	CATSDKGPWEVTDTQYF	TGTGCCACCAGTGACAAGGGACCTTGGGAGGTCACAGATACGCAGTATTTT
TRBV20-1	NA	TRBJ1-2	NA	CSAEGAGDYGYTF	TGCAGTGCTGAAGGGGCGGGAGACTATGGCTACACCTTC
TRBV5-5	NA	TRBJ2-7	NA	CASRPEAGPPKSYEQYF	TGTGCCAGCAGACCCGAGGCAGGGCCTCCTAAATCCTACGAGCAGTACTTC
TRBV20-1	NA	TRBJ2-2	few	CSASFATLTGELFF	TGCAGTGCTAGTTTCGCTACCCTCACCGGGGAGCTGTTTTTT
TRBV20-1	TRBD1	TRBJ2-7	NA	CSARNYWDSSYEQYF	TGCAGTGCTAGAAACTACTGGGACAGCTCCTACGAGCAGTACTTC
TRBV4-2	NA	TRBJ2-1	many	CASSQEGGLLTDEQFF	TGTGCCAGCAGCCAAGAAGGAGGACTACTCACCGATGAGCAGTTCTTC
TRBV15	TRBD1	TRBJ1-2	once	CAASRGSIRQGGGYTF	TGTGCCGCCAGCAGAGGGTCTATTAGACAGGGGGGCGGCTACACCTTC
TRBV9	NA	TRBJ2-5	few	CASSVVLETQYF	TGTGCCAGCAGCGTAGTTCTGGAGACCCAGTACTTC
TRBV5-1	TRBD2	TRBJ2-1	NA	CASSLNRVSGSRNEQFF	TGCGCCAGCAGCTTGAACCGGGTGAGCGGGAGTCGCAATGAGCAGTTCTTC
TRBV3-1	NA	TRBJ1-2	NA	CASSPSGGSGYTF	TGTGCCAGCAGCCCCTCTGGGGGGTCCGGCTACACCTTC
TRBV7-2	NA	TRBJ1-2	NA	CASSLIGSPNYGYTF	TGTGCCAGCAGCTTGATTGGGAGCCCTAACTATGGCTACACCTTC
TRBV7-6	TRBD1	TRBJ1-1	NA	CASSLVGDRDFTEAFF	TGTGCCAGCAGCTTGGTAGGGGACAGGGATTTCACTGAAGCTTTCTTT
TRBV21-1	NA	TRBJ2-7	NA	CASSKGERSYEQYF	TGTGCCAGCAGCAAAGGCGAGCGCAGCTACGAGCAGTACTTC
TRBV6-5	NA	TRBJ2-7	many	CASSVGAYEQYF	TGTGCCAGCAGTGTCGGGGCCTACGAGCAGTACTTC
TRBV5-8	TRBD1	TRBJ1-5	NA	CASSFFGTVNQPQHF	TGTGCCAGCAGCTTCTTCGGGACAGTTAATCAGCCCCAGCATTTT
TRBV6-1	NA	TRBJ1-1	few	CASSELGLGTEAFF	TGTGCCAGCAGTGAACTAGGGTTAGGCACTGAAGCTTTCTTT
TRBV12-3/TRBV12-4	NA	TRBJ2-4	few	CASSAQVTKNIQYF	TGTGCCAGCAGTGCCCAGGTTACCAAAAACATTCAGTACTTC
TRBV12-5	TRBD2	TRBJ2-1	NA	CASGLGVGREGSDEQFF	TGTGCTAGTGGTTTGGGGGTCGGGCGGGAGGGCAGCGATGAGCAGTTCTTC
TRBV20-1	TRBD2	TRBJ2-5	few	CSEGTSAYNEQYF	TGCAGTGAGGGGACTAGCGCCTACAATGAGCAGTACTTC
TRBV4-1	NA	TRBJ1-1	NA	CASSQDWADSANTEAFF	TGCGCCAGCAGCCAAGACTGGGCCGACAGCGCGAACACTGAAGCTTTCTTT
TRBV28	TRBD1	TRBJ1-4	NA	CASSFQGGTNEKLFF	TGTGCCAGCAGTTTCCAGGGGGGCACTAATGAAAAACTGTTTTTT
TRBV29-1	NA	TRBJ2-7	NA	CSVVFSYEQYF	TGCAGCGTTGTGTTTTCCTACGAGCAGTACTTC
TRBV6-4	TRBD2	TRBJ2-2	NA	CASSMTSGSVGELFF	TGTGCCAGCAGTATGACTAGCGGGAGTGTCGGGGAGCTGTTTTTT
TRBV6-5	TRBD1	TRBJ1-2	few	CASRTGGLVGYTF	TGTGCCAGCAGGACAGGGGGCCTAGTTGGCTACACCTTC
TRBV5-1	NA	TRBJ1-1	few	CAGSFSGDSTEAFF	TGCGCCGGCAGCTTTAGCGGGGATTCAACTGAAGCTTTCTTT